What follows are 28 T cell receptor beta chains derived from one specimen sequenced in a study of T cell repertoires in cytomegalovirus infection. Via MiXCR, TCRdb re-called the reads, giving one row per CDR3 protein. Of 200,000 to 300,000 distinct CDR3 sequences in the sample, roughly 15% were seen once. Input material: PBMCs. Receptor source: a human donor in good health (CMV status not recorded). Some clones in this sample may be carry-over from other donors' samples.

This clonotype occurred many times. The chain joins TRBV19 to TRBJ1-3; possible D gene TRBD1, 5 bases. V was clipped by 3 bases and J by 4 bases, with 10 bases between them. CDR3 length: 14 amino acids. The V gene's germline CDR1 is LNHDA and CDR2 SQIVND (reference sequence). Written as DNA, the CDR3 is TGTGCCAGTAGTATTTCGGACACGGGAAACACCATATATTTT. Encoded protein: CASSISDTGNTIYF.

The CDR3, as DNA: TGTGCCAGCAGCCAGGTAGACAGGGAGGTCACCGGGGAGCTGTTTTTT. Translating it yields CASSQVDREVTGELFF. The rearrangement uses TRBV7-6 and TRBJ2-2; D is perhaps TRBD1 (7 bases). Germline V lookup: CDR1 SGHVS, CDR2 FNYEAQ. The length of the CDR3 is 16 residues. The V end lost 5 bases, the J end lost 4 bases, and 17 bases lay between the germline ends.

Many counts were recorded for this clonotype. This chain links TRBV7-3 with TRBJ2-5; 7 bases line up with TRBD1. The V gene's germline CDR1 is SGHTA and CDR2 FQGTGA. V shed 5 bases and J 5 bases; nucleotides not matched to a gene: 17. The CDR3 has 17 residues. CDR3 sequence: CASSPQGMRGRRETQYF. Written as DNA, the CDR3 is TGTGCCAGCAGCCCCCAGGGGATGAGGGGGCGCAGGGAGACCCAGTACTTC.

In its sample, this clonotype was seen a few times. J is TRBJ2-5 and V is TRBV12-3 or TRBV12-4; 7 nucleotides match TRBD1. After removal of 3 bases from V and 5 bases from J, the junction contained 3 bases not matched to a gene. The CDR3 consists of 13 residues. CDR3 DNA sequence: TGTGCCAGCAGTTTTAGGGGGCCGGAGACCCAGTACTTC. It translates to CASSFRGPETQYF.

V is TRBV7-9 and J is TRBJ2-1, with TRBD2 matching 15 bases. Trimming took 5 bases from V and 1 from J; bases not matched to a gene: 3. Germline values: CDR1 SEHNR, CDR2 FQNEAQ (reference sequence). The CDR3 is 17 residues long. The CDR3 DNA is TGTGCCAGCAGCGGACTAGCGGGGGGGTCTTCCTACAATGAGCAGTTCTTC. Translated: CASSGLAGGSSYNEQFF.

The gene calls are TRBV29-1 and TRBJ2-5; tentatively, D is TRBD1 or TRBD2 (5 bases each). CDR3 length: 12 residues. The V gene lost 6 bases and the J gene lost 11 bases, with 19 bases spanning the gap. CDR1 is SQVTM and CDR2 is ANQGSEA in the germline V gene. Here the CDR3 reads CSVESVGDAQYF. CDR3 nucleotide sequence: TGCAGCGTCGAATCGGTGGGGGACGCTCAGTACTTC.

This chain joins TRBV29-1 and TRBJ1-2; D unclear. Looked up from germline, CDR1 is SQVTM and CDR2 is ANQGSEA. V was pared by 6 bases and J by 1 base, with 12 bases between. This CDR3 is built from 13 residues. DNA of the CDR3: TGCAGCGTCCACGGGGAGGTTAACTATGGCTACACCTTC. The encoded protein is CSVHGEVNYGYTF.

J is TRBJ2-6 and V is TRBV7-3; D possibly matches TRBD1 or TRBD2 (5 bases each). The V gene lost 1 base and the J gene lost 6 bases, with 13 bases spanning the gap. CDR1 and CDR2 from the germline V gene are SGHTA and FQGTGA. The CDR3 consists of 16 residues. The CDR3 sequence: CASSLIARDPANVLTF. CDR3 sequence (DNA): TGTGCCAGCAGCTTAATAGCCCGGGACCCGGCCAACGTCCTGACTTTC.

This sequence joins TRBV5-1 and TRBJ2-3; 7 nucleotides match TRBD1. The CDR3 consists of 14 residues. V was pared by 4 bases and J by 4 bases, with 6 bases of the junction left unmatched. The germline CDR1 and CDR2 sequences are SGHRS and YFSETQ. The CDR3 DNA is TGCGCCAGCAGCCCAAAGACAGGGCCAGATACGCAGTATTTT. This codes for CASSPKTGPDTQYF.

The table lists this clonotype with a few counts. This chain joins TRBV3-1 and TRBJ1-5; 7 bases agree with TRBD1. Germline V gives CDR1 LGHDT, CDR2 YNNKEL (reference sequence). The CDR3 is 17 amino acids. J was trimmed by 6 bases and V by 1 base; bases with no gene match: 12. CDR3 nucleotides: TGTGCCAGCAGCCAAGGGACCTTGACAGGGTTGGGTCAGCCCCAGCATTTT. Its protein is CASSQGTLTGLGQPQHF.

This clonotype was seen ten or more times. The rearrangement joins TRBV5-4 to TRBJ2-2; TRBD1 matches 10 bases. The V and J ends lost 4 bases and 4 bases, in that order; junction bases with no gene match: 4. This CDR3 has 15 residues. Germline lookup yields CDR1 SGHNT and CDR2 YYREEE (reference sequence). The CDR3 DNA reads TGTGCCAGCAGCATGGGACAGGGGCCCACCGGGGAGCTGTTTTTT. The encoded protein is CASSMGQGPTGELFF. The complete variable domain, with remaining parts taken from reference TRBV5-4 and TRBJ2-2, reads ETGVTQSPTHLIKTRGQQVTLRCSSQSGHNTVSWYQQALGQGPQFIFQYYREEENGRGNFPPRFSGLQFPNYSSELNVNALELDDSALYLCASSMGQGPTGELFFGEGSRLTVL.

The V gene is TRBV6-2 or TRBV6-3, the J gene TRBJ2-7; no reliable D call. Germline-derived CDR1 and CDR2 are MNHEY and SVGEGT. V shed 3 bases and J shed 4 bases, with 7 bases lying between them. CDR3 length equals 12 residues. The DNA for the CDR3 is TGTGCCAGCAGTTATGGGATATACGAGCAGTACTTC. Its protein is CASSYGIYEQYF.

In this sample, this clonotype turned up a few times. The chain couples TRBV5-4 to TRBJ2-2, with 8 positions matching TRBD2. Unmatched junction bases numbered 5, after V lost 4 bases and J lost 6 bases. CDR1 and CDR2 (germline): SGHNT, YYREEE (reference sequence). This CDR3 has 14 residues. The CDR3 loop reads CASSPGGSAGELFF. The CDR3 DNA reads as TGTGCCAGCAGCCCGGGAGGGTCCGCCGGGGAGCTGTTTTTT.

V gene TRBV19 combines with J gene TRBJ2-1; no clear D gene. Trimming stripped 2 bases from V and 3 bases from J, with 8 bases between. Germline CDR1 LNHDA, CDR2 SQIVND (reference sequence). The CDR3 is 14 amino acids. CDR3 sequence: CASSINGYYNEQFF. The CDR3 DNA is TGTGCCAGTAGTATAAACGGGTACTACAATGAGCAGTTCTTC.

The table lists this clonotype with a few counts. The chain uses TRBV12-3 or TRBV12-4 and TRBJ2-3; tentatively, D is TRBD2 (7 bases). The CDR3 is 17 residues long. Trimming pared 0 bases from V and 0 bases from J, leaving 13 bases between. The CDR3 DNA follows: TGTGCCAGCAGTTTAGCGGGGGGGCAATACAGCACAGATACGCAGTATTTT. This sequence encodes CASSLAGGQYSTDTQYF.

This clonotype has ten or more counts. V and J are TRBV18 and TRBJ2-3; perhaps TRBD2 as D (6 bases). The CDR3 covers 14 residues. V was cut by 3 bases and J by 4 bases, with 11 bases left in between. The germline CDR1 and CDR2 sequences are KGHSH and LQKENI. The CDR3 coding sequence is TGTGCCAGCTCACCCGGCCCTAGCGCAGATACGCAGTATTTT. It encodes CASSPGPSADTQYF.

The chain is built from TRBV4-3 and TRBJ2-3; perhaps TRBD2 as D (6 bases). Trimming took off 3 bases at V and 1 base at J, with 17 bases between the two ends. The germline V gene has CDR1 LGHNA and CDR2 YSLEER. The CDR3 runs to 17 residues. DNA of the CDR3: TGCGCCAGCAGCCAGACCTTAGCGGCCGGGGGCACAGATACGCAGTATTTT. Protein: CASSQTLAAGGTDTQYF.

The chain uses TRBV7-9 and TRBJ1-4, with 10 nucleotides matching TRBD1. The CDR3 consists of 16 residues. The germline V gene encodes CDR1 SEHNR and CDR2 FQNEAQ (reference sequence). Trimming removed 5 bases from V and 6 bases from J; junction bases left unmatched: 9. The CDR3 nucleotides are TGTGCCAGCAGCCCTTCCCCGGGGACAGGGGATGAAAAACTGTTTTTT. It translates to CASSPSPGTGDEKLFF.

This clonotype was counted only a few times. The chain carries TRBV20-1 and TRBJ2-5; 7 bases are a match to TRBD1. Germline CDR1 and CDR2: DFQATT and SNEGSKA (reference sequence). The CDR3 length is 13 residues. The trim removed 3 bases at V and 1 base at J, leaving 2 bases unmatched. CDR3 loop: CSARGQFQETQYF. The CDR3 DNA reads TGCAGTGCTAGGGGACAGTTCCAAGAGACCCAGTACTTC.

The chain's CDR3 is CSVEGGTAKVGEQYF. Here the CDR3 DNA reads TGCAGCGTTGAAGGGGGGACAGCCAAAGTGGGAGAGCAGTACTTC. The chain carries TRBV29-1 and TRBJ2-7, with 7 nucleotides matching TRBD1. Per germline, CDR1 SQVTM and CDR2 ANQGSEA. The CDR3 length is 15 residues. With 1 base clipped from V and 7 bases from J, the junction kept 13 bases outside the gene matches.

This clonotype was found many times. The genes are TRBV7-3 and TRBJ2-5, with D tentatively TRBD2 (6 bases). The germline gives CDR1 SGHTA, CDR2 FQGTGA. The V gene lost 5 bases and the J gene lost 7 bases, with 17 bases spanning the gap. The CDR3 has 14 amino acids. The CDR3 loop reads CASSPGRAFGTQYF. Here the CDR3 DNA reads TGTGCCAGCAGCCCCGGGAGAGCGTTCGGGACCCAGTACTTC.

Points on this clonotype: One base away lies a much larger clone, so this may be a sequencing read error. The DNA of the CDR3 is TGTGCCAGCAGTTTATCCCCAGGGCGGGTAGCTAATGAAAAACTGGTTTTT. As protein: CASSLSPGRVANEKLVF. This sequence joins TRBV27 and TRBJ1-4; D might be TRBD1 (5 bases). The CDR3 is made up of 17 amino acids. CDR1 and CDR2 from the germline V gene are MNHEY and SMNVEV (reference sequence).

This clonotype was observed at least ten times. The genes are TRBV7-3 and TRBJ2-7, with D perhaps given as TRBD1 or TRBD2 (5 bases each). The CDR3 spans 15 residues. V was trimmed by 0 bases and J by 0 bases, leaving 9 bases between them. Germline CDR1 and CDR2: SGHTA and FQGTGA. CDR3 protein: CASSLTGESSYEQYF. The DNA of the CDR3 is TGTGCCAGCAGCTTAACGGGGGAAAGCTCCTACGAGCAGTACTTC.

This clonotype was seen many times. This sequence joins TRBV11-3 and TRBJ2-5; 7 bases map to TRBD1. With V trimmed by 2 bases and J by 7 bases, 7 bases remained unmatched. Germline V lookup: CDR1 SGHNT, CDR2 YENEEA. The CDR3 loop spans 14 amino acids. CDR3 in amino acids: CASSLTGEHGTQYF. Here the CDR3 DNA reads TGTGCCAGCAGCTTAACAGGGGAACATGGGACCCAGTACTTC.

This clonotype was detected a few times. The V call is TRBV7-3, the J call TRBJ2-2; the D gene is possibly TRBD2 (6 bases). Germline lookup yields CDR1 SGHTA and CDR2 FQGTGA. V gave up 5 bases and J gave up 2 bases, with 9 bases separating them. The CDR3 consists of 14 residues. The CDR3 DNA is TGTGCCAGCAGCCGACTAGTTAACACCGGGGAGCTGTTTTTT. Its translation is CASSRLVNTGELFF.

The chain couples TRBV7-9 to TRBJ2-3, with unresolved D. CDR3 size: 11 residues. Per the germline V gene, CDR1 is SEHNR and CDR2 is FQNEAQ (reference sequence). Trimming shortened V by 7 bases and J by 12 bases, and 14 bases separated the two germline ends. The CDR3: CASNYPSNQYF. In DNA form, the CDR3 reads TGTGCCAGCAACTACCCGTCCAATCAGTATTTT.

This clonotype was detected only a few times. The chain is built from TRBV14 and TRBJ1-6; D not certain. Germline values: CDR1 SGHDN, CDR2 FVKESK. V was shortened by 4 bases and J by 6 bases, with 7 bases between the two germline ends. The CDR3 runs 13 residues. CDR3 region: CASSPGSNSPLHF. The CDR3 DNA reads TGTGCCAGCAGCCCCGGGTCTAATTCACCCCTCCACTTT.

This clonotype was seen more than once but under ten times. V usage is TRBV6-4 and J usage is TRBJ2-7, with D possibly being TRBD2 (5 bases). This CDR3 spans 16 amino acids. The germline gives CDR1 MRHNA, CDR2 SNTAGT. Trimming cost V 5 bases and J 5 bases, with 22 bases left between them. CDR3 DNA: TGTGCCAGCAGTTGCCCAGAAAGCGGACCACGACACGAGCAGTACTTC. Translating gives CASSCPESGPRHEQYF.